This TCR beta chain was sequenced for a study of shared T cell receptors in the human thymus. The table lists this clone with a count of one. TCRdb's copy holds only in-frame clones and misses some; the assay was immunoSEQ multiplex PCR. There are approximately 660,000 clones in the sample; 88% occur only once, and about 0.01% lies in the top ten. This CDR3 has 16 amino acids. The germline V gene encodes CDR1 KGHSH and CDR2 LQKENI. Trimming pared 6 bases from V and 6 bases from J, leaving 21 bases between. These data were also filed under a second study, of human thymus T cells. From that paper: Donation came from healthy Finnish infants having corrective surgery for congenital heart defects. Resections from corrective heart surgery provided thymus tissue. Apparent skewing of V and J gene usage characterized both thymic and blood repertoires. Related research found strongly overlapping thymic repertoires in unrelated individuals.

This TCR derives from a boy under two years old with a congenital heart defect. The J gene is TRBJ2-1, the V gene TRBV18, with D perhaps matching TRBD2 (5 bases). Input material: thymocytes. The CDR3, as DNA: TGTGCCAGCTCCCCGATAGGAGCCCGGAGCGGCAATGAGCAGTTCTTC. Residues: CASSPIGARSGNEQFF.